The 15 T cell receptor beta chains below were found in one sample sequenced in a study of beta chain features in type 1 diabetes. Expressed TCRB transcripts were sequenced, since all the RNA that had been isolated was reverse transcribed. This table comes from immunoSEQ multiplex PCR, and its TCRdb copy is limited to in-frame clones, with some not included. The repertoire holds about 280,000 clones, with around 16% as singletons. These receptors' targets are unknown. Study conclusions and caveats: Type 1 diabetes patients had TCRB CDR3s that were shorter (moderately but significantly so) in all four CD4+ subsets.

Material: naive CD4+ T cells from blood. Receptors were obtained from a man aged 18 to 35 with type 1 diabetes.

This clone was found a few times. The V call is TRBV11-2, the J call TRBJ2-1; TRBD1 agrees at 7 bases. CDR1 SGHAT and CDR2 FQNNGV come from the germline V gene. The CDR3 is 12 amino acids. Unmatched junction bases numbered 10, after V lost 5 bases and J lost 15 bases. CDR3 sequence: CASSQGGQRWFF. CDR3 DNA: TGTGCCAGCAGCCAAGGGGGCCAGCGTTGGTTCTTC.

CDR3: CSGGSYTEAFF. The CDR3 DNA is TGCAGTGGAGGATCTTACACTGAAGCTTTCTTT. The rearrangement links TRBV20-1 to TRBJ1-1; no clear D gene. This CDR3 is built from 11 residues. V lost 7 bases and J 3 bases, leaving 9 bases between the germline ends. Germline CDR1 and CDR2: DFQATT and SNEGSKA (reference sequence).

This clone has more than one count but fewer than ten. The chain carries TRBV2 and TRBJ1-5, with TRBD1 identical over 7 bases. The ends lost 8 bases at V and 6 bases at J; junction bases unmatched: 7. Germline lookup yields CDR1 SNHLY and CDR2 FYNNEI. CDR3 length: 13 residues. CDR3: CASGKTGRQPQHF. The CDR3 nucleotides read TGTGCCAGCGGAAAGACAGGGCGTCAGCCCCAGCATTTT.

This clone was seen a few times. The chain has TRBV28 and TRBJ2-7; possible D gene TRBD1, 5 bases. V lost 4 bases and J lost 5, with 12 bases in between. The germline V gene encodes CDR1 MDHEN and CDR2 SYDVKM. CDR3 length: 13 amino acids. CDR3: CASSSSRVDEQYF. The CDR3 region has the DNA TGTGCCAGCAGTTCTTCCAGGGTCGACGAGCAGTACTTC.

The chain recombines TRBV30 with TRBJ1-6; no clear D. The CDR3 extends over 14 amino acids. CDR1 and CDR2 (germline): GTSNPN, SVGIG (reference sequence). The V gene lost 0 bases and the J gene lost 8 bases, with 11 bases spanning the gap. The chain's CDR3 is CAWSVGGRHSPLHF. The CDR3 DNA follows: TGTGCCTGGAGTGTAGGTGGGAGACATTCACCCCTCCACTTT.

In this sample, this clone turned up a few times. The gene calls are TRBV5-1 and TRBJ1-2; a possible D gene is TRBD1 (5 bases). With 2 bases removed from V and 3 bases from J, the gap between germline ends came to 11 bases. Germline CDR1 is SGHRS and CDR2 is YFSETQ. The CDR3 runs 14 residues. The CDR3 region is CASSFSQGYYGYTF. The CDR3 nucleotides are TGCGCCAGCAGCTTTTCGCAGGGTTACTATGGCTACACCTTC.

V gene TRBV7-2 combines with J gene TRBJ2-1, with TRBD2 as a possible D gene (6 bases). The CDR3 runs 14 residues. CDR1 SGHTA and CDR2 FQGNSA come from the germline V gene. Trimming removed 3 bases from V and 12 bases from J, with 18 bases in between. CDR3 protein: CASSFRTGEGGQFF. CDR3 coding DNA: TGTGCCAGCAGCTTTCGGACGGGAGAGGGTGGGCAGTTCTTC.

J is TRBJ1-2 and V is TRBV2; TRBD1 is a possible D gene (6 bases). The CDR3 has 13 residues. Germline V gene data show CDR1 as SNHLY and CDR2 as FYNNEI. V was shortened by 4 bases and J by 6 bases, with 12 bases between the two germline ends. This CDR3 is CASSGEGVDGYTF. DNA of the CDR3: TGTGCCAGCAGTGGGGAGGGGGTGGATGGCTACACCTTC.

The genes are TRBV18 and TRBJ2-7, with 8 bases aligning to TRBD2. The CDR3 spans 14 residues. Per germline, CDR1 KGHSH and CDR2 LQKENI. J gave up 7 bases and V 6 bases, and 11 bases lay outside the gene matches. Here the CDR3 DNA reads TGTGCCAGCTCGCCCAGCGGGAGTCCGAATGAGCAGTACTTC. Amino acids: CASSPSGSPNEQYF.

This clone was counted only a few times. The genes are TRBV5-4 and TRBJ1-5, with no clear D. Germline V gene sequence: CDR1 SGHNT, CDR2 YYREEE (reference sequence). CDR3 length: 12 residues. V was pared by 1 base and J by 5 bases, with 4 bases between. CDR3 bases: TGTGCCAGCAGCTTGCTCGATCAGCCCCAGCATTTT. The encoded protein is CASSLLDQPQHF.

The sample holds one count of this clone. CDR3: CASSGKGSVQETQYF. The CDR3 region has the DNA TGTGCCAGCAGTGGAAAGGGGTCGGTTCAAGAGACCCAGTACTTC. This chain uses TRBV2 with TRBJ2-5; a possible D gene is TRBD1 (5 bases). The germline V gene encodes CDR1 SNHLY and CDR2 FYNNEI. V lost 4 bases to trimming and J lost 2 bases, with 14 bases between them. The length of the CDR3 is 15 residues. Filled out from reference TRBV2 and TRBJ2-5, the complete variable domain reads EPEVTQTPSHQVTQMGQEVILRCVPISNHLYFYWYRQILGQKVEFLVSFYNNEISEKSEIFDDQFSVERPDGSNFTLKIRSTKLEDSAMYFCASSGKGSVQETQYFGPGTRLLVL.

The CDR3 sequence is CASRRQGATGELFF. CDR3 in DNA: TGTGCCAGCAGAAGACAGGGGGCTACCGGGGAGCTGTTTTTT. This chain joins TRBV14 and TRBJ2-2; 10 nucleotides line up with TRBD1. Germline V gene data show CDR1 as SGHDN and CDR2 as FVKESK. J gave up 5 bases and V 6 bases, and 3 bases lay outside the gene matches. The CDR3 totals 14 residues. Supplemented by reference TRBV14 and TRBJ2-2, the full variable domain reads EAGVTQFPSHSVIEKGQTVTLRCDPISGHDNLYWYRRVMGKEIKFLLHFVKESKQDESGMPNNRFLAERTGGTYSTLKVQPAELEDSGVYFCASRRQGATGELFFGEGSRLTVL.

This clone has more than one count but fewer than ten. J is TRBJ2-3 and V is TRBV7-9, with TRBD2 matching over 8 bases. Germline lookup yields CDR1 SEHNR and CDR2 FQNEAQ (reference sequence). V lost 5 bases to trimming and J lost 4 bases; unmatched junction nucleotides: 8. The CDR3 has 15 residues. In nucleotides, the CDR3 is TGTGCCAGCAGCACCTATGCGGGAGGAGCAGATACGCAGTATTTT. Translation gives CASSTYAGGADTQYF.

The V call is TRBV5-1, the J call TRBJ2-3; D remains ambiguous. The V end was cut by 4 bases, the J end by 0 bases, with 9 bases between. The CDR3 spans 14 residues. Germline values: CDR1 SGHRS, CDR2 YFSETQ. CDR3 sequence: CASSVSASTDTQYF. Written as DNA, the CDR3 is TGCGCCAGCAGCGTGAGCGCTAGCACAGATACGCAGTATTTT. The full variable domain, in which reference TRBV5-1 and TRBJ2-3 provide the parts outside the CDR3, is KAGVTQTPRYLIKTRGQQVTLSCSPISGHRSVSWYQQTPGQGLQFLFEYFSETQRNKGNFPGRFSGRQFSNSRSEMNVSTLELGDSALYLCASSVSASTDTQYFGPGTRLTVL.

The chain carries TRBV5-6 and TRBJ2-1; D gene ambiguous. The CDR3 runs to 15 residues. Germline assignment: CDR1 SGHDT and CDR2 YYEEEE. V was pared by 1 base and J by 1 base, with 9 bases between. CDR3 loop: CASSLNLRSYNEQFF. The CDR3 DNA reads TGTGCCAGCAGCTTGAATCTGCGGTCCTACAATGAGCAGTTCTTC.